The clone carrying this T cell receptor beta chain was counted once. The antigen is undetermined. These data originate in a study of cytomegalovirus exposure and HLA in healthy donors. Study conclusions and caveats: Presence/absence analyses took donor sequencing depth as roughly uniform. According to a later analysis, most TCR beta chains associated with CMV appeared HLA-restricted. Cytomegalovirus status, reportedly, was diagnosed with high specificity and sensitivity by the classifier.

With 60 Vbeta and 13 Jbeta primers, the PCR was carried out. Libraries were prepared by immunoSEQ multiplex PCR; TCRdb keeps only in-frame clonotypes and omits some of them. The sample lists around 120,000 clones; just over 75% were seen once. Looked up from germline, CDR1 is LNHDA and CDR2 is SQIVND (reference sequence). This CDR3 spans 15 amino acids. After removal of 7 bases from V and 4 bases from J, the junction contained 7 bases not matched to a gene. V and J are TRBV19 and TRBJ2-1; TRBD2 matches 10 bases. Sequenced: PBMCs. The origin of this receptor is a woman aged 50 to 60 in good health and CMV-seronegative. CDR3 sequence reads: CASTSTSGLYNEQFF. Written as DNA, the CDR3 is TGTGCCAGTACTTCGACTAGCGGGCTATACAATGAGCAGTTCTTC.